The entry below describes one T cell receptor beta chain. Its antigen is not identified. CDR1 and CDR2 from the germline V gene are MGHDK and SYGVNS. The V end lost 2 bases, the J end lost 4 bases, and 11 bases lay between the germline ends. This CDR3 is built from 15 residues. Sequencing used immunoSEQ multiplex PCR; TCRdb keeps in-frame clones, though not all of them. The sample records about 12,000 clones, roughly 80% being singletons. The sample belongs to a study of T cell clonotyping in hematopoietic cell transplantation. General study results and limits: After transplant, recipient diversity fell while pathologically expanded clonotypes grew through day 180. Few recipient clonotypes overlapped donors; over 95% were de novo at given depth.

Recipients were bled about 28 days pretransplant and at posttransplant days 30, 100, 180. This receptor was taken from a female patient aged 35 to 55 who had an allogeneic stem cell transplant from a related donor, so T cells may come from the graft donor. Some clones in this sample may be carry-over from other donors' samples. The sequenced sample was PBMCs, obtained 100 days after allogeneic stem cell transplant. The J gene is TRBJ1-4, the V gene TRBV25-1; D remains ambiguous. CDR3 sequence reads: CASSEDNRNNEKLFF. In DNA form, the CDR3 reads TGTGCCAGCAGTGAAGACAACCGGAATAATGAAAAACTGTTTTTT.